This entry lists 20 T cell receptor beta chains sequenced from one sample in a study of tumor-infiltrating lymphocytes in primary liver carcinoma. Blood RNA was derived from unsorted whole blood, and germline DNA was extracted too. The investigators made TCR beta cDNA from about 0.45 ug total RNA, using a constant-region primer. Slightly modified ARM-PCR served as the procedure for the TCR beta libraries. These libraries came from three rounds of nested multiplex PCR. With TRBV1-TRBV30 forward primers and a C-beta reverse primer, the first two PCR rounds were run for 10 cycles each. TCRdb reprocessed the multiplex PCR reads with MiXCR, giving one entry per CDR3 protein. The sample consists of 180,000 or so distinct CDR3 sequences, 50% to 75% of them appearing once. Sequences were obtained from peripheral blood. Source of these receptors: a man in his forties with primary liver carcinoma and hepatitis B virus infection.

This clonotype was detected once. This chain uses TRBV10-3 with TRBJ2-3; unclear D gene. The CDR3 has 12 residues. Trimming took off 2 bases at V and 2 bases at J, with 2 bases between the two ends. The germline V gene encodes CDR1 ENHRY and CDR2 SYGVKD. The CDR3 reads CAISEDTDTQYF. The CDR3 region has the DNA TGTGCCATCAGTGAGGACACAGATACGCAGTATTTT.

This chain connects TRBV30 to TRBJ1-2, with D unresolved. Germline CDR1 GTSNPN, CDR2 SVGIG (reference sequence). This CDR3 has 14 residues. The V gene lost 1 base and the J gene lost 2 bases, with 11 bases spanning the gap. The CDR3 DNA reads as TGTGCCTGGAGTGAAAAGCCTCGGAACTATGGCTACACCTTC. Amino acid sequence: CAWSEKPRNYGYTF.

The chain is built from TRBV11-2 and TRBJ2-3, with 10 bases matching TRBD2. The CDR3 covers 16 residues. The germline V gene encodes CDR1 SGHAT and CDR2 FQNNGV. The DNA for the CDR3 is TGTAACAGCAGCTTCCTAGGACTAGCGGGCACAGATACGCAGTATTTT. Residues: CNSSFLGLAGTDTQYF.

This chain uses TRBV24-1 with TRBJ1-5, with no clear D. The V end was cut by 7 bases, the J end by 1 base, with 7 bases between. The CDR3 length is 13 residues. Germline-derived CDR1 and CDR2 are KGHDR and SFDVKD. The CDR3 region has the DNA TGTGCCACCAGGGGGAGCAGCAATCAGCCCCAGCATTTT. Protein: CATRGSSNQPQHF.

This clonotype appeared a few times. The chain joins TRBV6-5 to TRBJ1-5, with no clear D. The CDR3 is made up of 14 amino acids. Looked up from germline, CDR1 is MNHEY and CDR2 is SVGAGI. V lost 6 bases and J lost 1, with 10 bases in between. CDR3: CASSHEGSNQPQHF. CDR3 bases: TGTGCCAGCAGCCACGAGGGAAGCAATCAGCCCCAGCATTTT.

The genes are TRBV7-9 and TRBJ2-3, with D possibly TRBD1 on 5 matching bases. Trimming left V 8 bases short and J 0 bases short, with 12 bases between. This CDR3 spans 14 amino acids. Germline CDR1 is SEHNR and CDR2 is FQNEAQ (reference sequence). The CDR3 spells CASRQQVSTDTQYF. For the CDR3, the DNA is TGTGCCAGCCGCCAACAGGTTAGCACAGATACGCAGTATTTT. Drawing the rest from reference TRBV7-9 and TRBJ2-3, the complete variable domain is DTGVSQNPRHKITKRGQNVTFRCDPISEHNRLYWYRQTLGQGPEFLTYFQNEAQLEKSRLLSDRFSAERPKGSFSTLEIQRTEQGDSAMYLCASRQQVSTDTQYFGPGTRLTVL.

In the case of this clonotype: One junction end does not reproduce the germline sequence, and a read error may be involved. The rearrangement joins TRBV11-2 to TRBJ2-2, with D perhaps TRBD1 (6 bases). Germline assignment: CDR1 SGHAT and CDR2 FQNNGV. The CDR3 loop spans 14 amino acids. This CDR3 reads CAGSPLGDTGEQFF. DNA for the CDR3: TGTGCCGGCAGCCCTTTGGGGGACACCGGGGAGCAGTTTTTT.

The V and J genes are TRBV4-2 and TRBJ2-7, with a possible D match to TRBD2 (6 bases). CDR1 and CDR2 from the germline V gene are LGHNA and YNFKEQ. Trimming took off 3 bases at V and 3 bases at J, with 15 bases between the two ends. The CDR3 runs 15 residues. The CDR3, as DNA: TGTGCCAGCAGCCACTTGCCGGGTAGCGGCTACGAGCAGTACTTC. It translates to CASSHLPGSGYEQYF.

Comments on this clonotype: This may be a read error, as it is one base from a much larger clone. This chain links TRBV11-2 with TRBJ2-5; D possibly corresponds to TRBD1 (5 bases). The CDR3 runs to 14 residues. Germline CDR1 SGHAT, CDR2 FQNNGV. CDR3 nucleotide sequence: TGTGCCAGGAGCTTAGCCAGGGTGGGGGAGACCCAGTACTTC. This encodes CARSLARVGETQYF.

About this clonotype: A read error is likely, as this CDR3 ends without the conserved phenylalanine or tryptophan. The J gene is TRBJ2-7, the V gene TRBV11-2; unclear D gene. The V gene's germline CDR1 is SGHAT and CDR2 FQNNGV. CDR3 length: 14 amino acids. Written as DNA, the CDR3 is TGTGTCAGCAGCTTAACCGACGTAGCCTACGTGCAGTACTAC. Translating it yields CVSSLTDVAYVQYY.

Details on this clonotype: The junction shows a germline mismatch at one end, possibly a read error. The rearrangement joins TRBV12-3 or TRBV12-4 to TRBJ1-5; D uncertain. The CDR3 is 15 residues long. CDR3 coding DNA: TGTGCCAGCAGTTTATCCCTGGTTGTAGGGCAGCCCCGGCATTTT. Protein product: CASSLSLVVGQPRHF.

A note on this clonotype: The junction departs from germline at one end; a sequencing error may be responsible. The CDR3 protein is CASNLTRDPYEQYF. The CDR3 region has the DNA TGTGCCAGCAACTTAACTCGGGACCCCTACGAGCAGTACTTC. This chain uses TRBV11-2 with TRBJ2-7; D may match TRBD1 or TRBD2 (5 bases each). The CDR3 has 14 residues. Per germline, CDR1 SGHAT and CDR2 FQNNGV.

This clonotype was observed a few times. The V call is TRBV12-3 or TRBV12-4, the J call TRBJ1-4; 9 bases line up with TRBD1. The CDR3 has 13 residues. J lost 7 bases, V lost 6 bases, and 3 bases had no gene match. CDR3 sequence: CASRRTGVEKLFF. CDR3 sequence (DNA): TGTGCCAGCAGGCGGACAGGGGTTGAAAAACTGTTTTTT.

A remark on this clonotype: The junction departs from the called germline gene at one end, perhaps through a read error. The chain has TRBV11-2 and TRBJ2-7; D possibly corresponds to TRBD2 (6 bases). The CDR3 sequence is 16 residues long. Germline V lookup: CDR1 SGHAT, CDR2 FQNNGV. The CDR3 spells CASRLDRVLAGYEQYF. CDR3 DNA sequence: TGTGCCAGCAGATTAGATAGGGTACTAGCTGGTTACGAGCAGTACTTC.

Details on this clonotype: A single base separates this from a much larger clone, so it may be a read error. This sequence joins TRBV12-3 or TRBV12-4 and TRBJ2-2; D may be TRBD1 (6 bases). The CDR3 has 13 residues. CDR3 coding DNA: TGTGCCAGCAGTCCCAGGACAGCCGGGAAGCTGTTTTTT. This encodes CASSPRTAGKLFF.

V usage is TRBV29-1 and J usage is TRBJ1-1; the D is unclear. The CDR3 has 13 amino acids. Looked up from germline, CDR1 is SQVTM and CDR2 is ANQGSEA. V was pared by 5 bases and J by 7 bases, with 17 bases between. The CDR3 DNA sequence: TGCAGCGTTTTGGAGTGGCGTGAGGTTGAAGCTTTCTTT. It encodes CSVLEWREVEAFF.

This clonotype was detected a few times. It may be a read error: a sequence one base away is much more abundant. The chain recombines TRBV29-1 with TRBJ2-2; a possible D gene is TRBD2 (6 bases). Trimming took off 3 bases at V and 4 bases at J, with 9 bases between the two ends. The CDR3 covers 13 residues. The germline CDR1 and CDR2 sequences are SQVTM and ANQGSEA. The chain's CDR3 is CSVEAGCTGELFF. The CDR3 region has the DNA TGCAGCGTTGAGGCGGGGTGCACCGGGGAGCTGTTTTTT.

There are a few counts of this clonotype. V gene TRBV6-1 combines with J gene TRBJ2-4, with D perhaps matching TRBD1 or TRBD2 (5 bases each). Trimming left V 6 bases short and J 9 bases short, with 9 bases between. There are 11 residues in the CDR3. Germline V gene sequence: CDR1 MNHNS, CDR2 SASEGT. This CDR3 is CASRERGIQYF. In nucleotides, the CDR3 is TGTGCCAGCAGGGAGAGGGGCATTCAGTACTTC.

This clonotype was recorded once. The V gene is TRBV5-1, the J gene TRBJ2-7; tentatively, D is TRBD1 or TRBD2 (5 bases each). V lost 3 bases and J 2 bases, leaving 12 bases between the germline ends. Germline values: CDR1 SGHRS, CDR2 YFSETQ. The CDR3 consists of 14 residues. As DNA, the CDR3 is TGCGCCAGCAGCTCCACCGGGACGACCTACGAGCAGTACTTC. Translating it yields CASSSTGTTYEQYF.

With respect to this clonotype: A clone one base away is much larger, so this may be a read error. This sequence joins TRBV11-2 and TRBJ2-5; TRBD2 matches at 7 bases. This CDR3 spans 16 amino acids. The germline V gene encodes CDR1 SGHAT and CDR2 FQNNGV. As DNA, the CDR3 is TGTGTCAGCAGCTTAGGGCCGGGACTACTAAAAGAGACCCAGTACTTC. This encodes CVSSLGPGLLKETQYF.